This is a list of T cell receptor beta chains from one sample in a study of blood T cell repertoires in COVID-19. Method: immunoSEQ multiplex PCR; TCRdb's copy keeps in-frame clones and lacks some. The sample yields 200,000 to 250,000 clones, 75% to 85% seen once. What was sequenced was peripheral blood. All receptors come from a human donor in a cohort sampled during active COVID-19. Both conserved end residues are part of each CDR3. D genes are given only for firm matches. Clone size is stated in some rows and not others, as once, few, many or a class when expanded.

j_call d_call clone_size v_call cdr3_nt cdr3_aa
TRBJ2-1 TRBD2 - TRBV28 TGTGCCAGCAGTTTATACATAGCGGGAGGGAAAGAGCAGTTCTTC CASSLYIAGGKEQFF
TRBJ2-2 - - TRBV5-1 TGCGCCAGCAGCCTACAGGGAGCAAACACCGGGGAGCTGTTTTTT CASSLQGANTGELFF
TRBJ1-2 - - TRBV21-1 TGTGCCAGCAGCAATCGCGGGGCAAATGGCTACACCTTC CASSNRGANGYTF
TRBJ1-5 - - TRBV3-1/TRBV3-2 TGTGCCAGCAGCGAACAGGGCGGTCAGCCCCAGCATTTT CASSEQGGQPQHF
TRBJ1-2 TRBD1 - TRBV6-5 TGTGCCAGCAGTAGGGGACAGGGGACTAACTATGGCTACACCTTC CASSRGQGTNYGYTF
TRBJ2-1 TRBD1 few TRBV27 TGTGCCAGCAGTTCCTACAGGGGATACAATGAGCAGTTCTTC CASSSYRGYNEQFF
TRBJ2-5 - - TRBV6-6 TGTGCCAGCAGTTACCTAGTTAAGGAGACCCAGTACTTC CASSYLVKETQYF
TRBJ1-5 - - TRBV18 TGTGCCAGCTCACCAGATGAGGGTCAGCCCCAGCATTTT CASSPDEGQPQHF
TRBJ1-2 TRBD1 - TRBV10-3 TGTGCCGCGTGGGGGGACAGGGCGAACTATGGCTACACCTTC CAAWGDRANYGYTF
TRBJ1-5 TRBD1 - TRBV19 TGTGCCAGTAGTATCGCCGGGACAGGGGGCATTCAGCCCCAGCATTTT CASSIAGTGGIQPQHF
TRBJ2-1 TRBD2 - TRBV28 TGTGCCAGCCCTAGTTTATCGGGCGGGAGGTTCGATGAGCAGTTCTTC CASPSLSGGRFDEQFF
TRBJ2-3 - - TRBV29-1 TGCAGCGTTGAAGATCTCCAGAACACAGATACGCAGTATTTT CSVEDLQNTDTQYF
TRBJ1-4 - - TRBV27 TGTGCCAGCAGTTTATCGAGGGGGTTCGGAAAACTGTTTTTT CASSLSRGFGKLFF
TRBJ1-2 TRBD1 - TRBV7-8 TGTGCCAGCAGCTTAGGGGCCTCGACAGGGTTTGGTAATGGCTACACCTTC CASSLGASTGFGNGYTF
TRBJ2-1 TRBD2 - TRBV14 TGTGCCAGCAGCCACGAACACCCAATACTAGCGAGCCGAGACAATGAGCAGTTCTTC CASSHEHPILASRDNEQFF
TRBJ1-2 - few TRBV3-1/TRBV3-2 TGTGCCAGCAGCCAAGGATCAACTTACTATGGCTACACCTTC CASSQGSTYYGYTF
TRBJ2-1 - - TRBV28 TGTGCCAGCAGTGTACACGCAGGCTCCTACAATGAGCAGTTCTTC CASSVHAGSYNEQFF
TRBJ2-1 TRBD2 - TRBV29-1 TGCAGCGTGGAACTAGCGGGAGGGCCTTACAATGAGCAGTTCTTC CSVELAGGPYNEQFF
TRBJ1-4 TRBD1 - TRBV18 TGTGCCAGCACGACAGGGGGCGGTGAAAAACTGTTTTTT CASTTGGGEKLFF
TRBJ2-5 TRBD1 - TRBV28 TGTGCCAGCAGTTTGGGCAGGGGGACAGAGACCCAGTACTTC CASSLGRGTETQYF
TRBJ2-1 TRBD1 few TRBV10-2 TGCGCCAGCAGGAAGGGTGGTGGGGACAGGGTAAACAATGAGCAGTTCTTC CASRKGGGDRVNNEQFF
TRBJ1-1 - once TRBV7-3 TGTGCCAGCAGCCCGTCGGTGAACACTGAAGCTTTCTTT CASSPSVNTEAFF
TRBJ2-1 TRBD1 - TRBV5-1 TGCGCCAGCAGCCCGGACAGGGTCAATGAGCAGTTCTTC CASSPDRVNEQFF
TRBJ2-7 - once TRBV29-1 TGCAGCGTTTCAACAGGGCGTGAGCAGTACTTC CSVSTGREQYF
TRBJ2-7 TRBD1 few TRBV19 TGTGCCAGTAGTATCGGCTCCCGGGACAGGGTTGGTGCGCAGTACTTC CASSIGSRDRVGAQYF
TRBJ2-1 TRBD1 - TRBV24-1 TGTGCCACCAGTGATTCGCCGGGACAGGGGGATAATGAGCAGTTCTTC CATSDSPGQGDNEQFF
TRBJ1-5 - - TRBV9 TGTGCCAGCAGCCCCCAGGGTTATAGCAATCAGCCCCAGCATTTT CASSPQGYSNQPQHF
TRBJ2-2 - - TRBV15 TGTGCCACCAGCTCCCGGACAGGGGCTAGCGGGGAATCCGGGGAGCTGTTTTTT CATSSRTGASGESGELFF
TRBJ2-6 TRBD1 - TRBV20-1 TGCAGTGCTAGTAGGGGGCACGGGGCCAACGTCCTGACTTTC CSASRGHGANVLTF
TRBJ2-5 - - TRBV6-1 TGTGCCAGCAGTGAAAGAGGGAGAGGGGAGACCCAGTACTTC CASSERGRGETQYF
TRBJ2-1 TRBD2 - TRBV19 TGTGCCAGTAGCTTAGCGGGGGGCACCAACAATGAGCAGTTCTTC CASSLAGGTNNEQFF
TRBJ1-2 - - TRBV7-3 TGTGCCAGCAGCTTAGGCGGGGACTACGGCTACACCTTC CASSLGGDYGYTF
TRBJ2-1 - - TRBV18 TGTGCCAGCTCCCGGGGGTGGGACAGAGATTACAATGAGCAGTTCTTC CASSRGWDRDYNEQFF
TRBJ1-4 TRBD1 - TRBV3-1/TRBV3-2 TGTGCCAGCAGCCAAGATACAGGGGCGGAGAAACTGTTTTTT CASSQDTGAEKLFF
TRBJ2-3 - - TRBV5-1 TGCGCCAGCAGCTTGGACACAGTCACAGATACGCAGTATTTT CASSLDTVTDTQYF
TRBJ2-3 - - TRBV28 TGTGCCAGCAGTGGGGAGACTAGCACAGATACGCAGTATTTT CASSGETSTDTQYF
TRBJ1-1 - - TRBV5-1 TGCGCCAGCAGCTTACGGGGAGACACTGAAGCTTTCTTT CASSLRGDTEAFF
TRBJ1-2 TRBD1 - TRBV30 TGTGCCTGGAGCCTAATACAGGGGGCAGGGGGCTACACCTTC CAWSLIQGAGGYTF
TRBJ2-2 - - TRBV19 TGTGCCACTCATAATAGGGGTGATGGAACCGGGGAGCTGTTTTTT CATHNRGDGTGELFF
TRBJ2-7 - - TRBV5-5 TGTGCCAGCAGCTTCCCCACAGGGGGCCTAGCGGGCTTTTCCTACGAGCAGTACTTC CASSFPTGGLAGFSYEQYF
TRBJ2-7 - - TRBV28 TGTGCCAGCAGTTTATTGGAAAGGAGCTCCTACGAGCAGTACTTC CASSLLERSSYEQYF
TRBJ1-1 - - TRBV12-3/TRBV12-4 TGTGCCAGCAGTTTAGGAGTAACTGAAGCTTTCTTT CASSLGVTEAFF
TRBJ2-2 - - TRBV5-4 TGTGCCAGCAGCTTGGAGGGGATCACCGGGGAGCTGTTTTTT CASSLEGITGELFF
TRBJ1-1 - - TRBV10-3 TGTGCCATCAGTGATAATTCGAAGGGGCCGTCGAACACTGAAGCTTTCTTT CAISDNSKGPSNTEAFF
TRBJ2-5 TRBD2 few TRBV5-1 TGCGCCAGCAGTCCCACTGGACTAGCGGGAGGAGAGACCCAGTACTTC CASSPTGLAGGETQYF
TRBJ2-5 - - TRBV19 TGTGCCAGTAGTATGAGAGGGTGGGAAGAGACCCAGTACTTC CASSMRGWEETQYF
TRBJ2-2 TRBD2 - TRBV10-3 TGTGCCATCAGTGAGCCGAAGGCTAGCGGGATGAACACCGGGGAGCTGTTTTTT CAISEPKASGMNTGELFF
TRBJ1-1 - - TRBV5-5 TGTGCCAGCAGCTTTACACCGAACACTGAAGCTTTCTTT CASSFTPNTEAFF
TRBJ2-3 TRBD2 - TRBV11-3 TGTGCCAGCAGCTTAGGGACTAGCGGGAGAACAGATACGCAGTATTTT CASSLGTSGRTDTQYF